This TCR beta chain was profiled in a study of beta chain features in type 1 diabetes. Study details: Across all samples, 100 million to 130 million sorted cells were examined. Study outcomes and limitations: Type 1 diabetes patients had TCRB CDR3s that were shorter (moderately but significantly so) in all four CD4+ subsets. For type 1 diabetes patients, VDJ junctions showed fewer insertions and more deletions.

This clone has only one observation. Antigen specificity is unknown. The V and J ends lost 5 bases and 8 bases, in that order; junction bases with no gene match: 11. The CDR3 is 14 amino acids. Germline-derived CDR1 and CDR2 are SEHNR and FQNEAQ (reference sequence). Every isolated RNA sample was fully reverse transcribed, so sequencing captured expressed TCRB transcripts. The protocol was immunoSEQ multiplex PCR, while the TCRdb copy is restricted to in-frame clones and leaves out a portion. The data hold 200,000 to 250,000 clones, with 25% to 35% observed a single time. Sorted populations all exceeded 95% purity.

Sequences were obtained from central memory CD4+ T cells from blood. The chain uses TRBV7-9 and TRBJ1-1; 7 bases are a match to TRBD1. The source is a man aged 25-40 years in good health. Here the CDR3 reads CASSHDRVRGEAFF. The DNA for the CDR3 is TGTGCCAGCAGCCACGACAGGGTAAGGGGAGAAGCTTTCTTT.